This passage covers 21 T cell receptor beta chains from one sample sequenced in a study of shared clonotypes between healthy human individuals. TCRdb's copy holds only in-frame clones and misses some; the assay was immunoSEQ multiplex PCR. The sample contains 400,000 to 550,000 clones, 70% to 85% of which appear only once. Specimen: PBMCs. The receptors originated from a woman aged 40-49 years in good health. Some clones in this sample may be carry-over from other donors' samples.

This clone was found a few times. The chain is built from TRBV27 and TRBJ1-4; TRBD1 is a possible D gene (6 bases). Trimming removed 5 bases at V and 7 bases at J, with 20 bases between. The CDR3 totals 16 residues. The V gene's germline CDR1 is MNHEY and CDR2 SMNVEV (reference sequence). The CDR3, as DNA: TGTGCCAGCAGTCCCGGGACTCCGGACAGCGGTGAAAAACTGTTTTTT. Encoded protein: CASSPGTPDSGEKLFF. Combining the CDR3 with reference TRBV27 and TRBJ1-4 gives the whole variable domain EAQVTQNPRYLITVTGKKLTVTCSQNMNHEYMSWYRQDPGLGLRQIYYSMNVEVTDKGDVPEGYKVSRKEKRNFPLILESPSPNQTSLYFCASSPGTPDSGEKLFFGSGTQLSVL.

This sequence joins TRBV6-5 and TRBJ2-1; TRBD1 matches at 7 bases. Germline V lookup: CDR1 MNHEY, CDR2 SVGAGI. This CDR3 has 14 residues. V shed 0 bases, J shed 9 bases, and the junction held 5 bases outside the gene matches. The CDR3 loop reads CASSYSRQGSEQFF. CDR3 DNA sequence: TGTGCCAGCAGTTACTCGCGACAGGGCAGTGAGCAGTTCTTC.

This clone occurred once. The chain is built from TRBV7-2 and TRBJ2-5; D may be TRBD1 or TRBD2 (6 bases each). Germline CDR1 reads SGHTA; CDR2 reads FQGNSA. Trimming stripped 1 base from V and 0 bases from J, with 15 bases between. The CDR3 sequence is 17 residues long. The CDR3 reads CASSLVGAGTYQETQYF. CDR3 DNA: TGTGCCAGCAGCTTAGTGGGGGCGGGGACGTACCAAGAGACCCAGTACTTC.

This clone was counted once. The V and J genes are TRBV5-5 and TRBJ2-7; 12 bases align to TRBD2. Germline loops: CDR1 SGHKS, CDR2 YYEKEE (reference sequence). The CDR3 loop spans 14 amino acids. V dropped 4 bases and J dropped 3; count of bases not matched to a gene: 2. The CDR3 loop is CASSPTSGGYEQYF. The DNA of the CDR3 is TGTGCCAGCAGCCCGACTAGCGGGGGCTACGAGCAGTACTTC.

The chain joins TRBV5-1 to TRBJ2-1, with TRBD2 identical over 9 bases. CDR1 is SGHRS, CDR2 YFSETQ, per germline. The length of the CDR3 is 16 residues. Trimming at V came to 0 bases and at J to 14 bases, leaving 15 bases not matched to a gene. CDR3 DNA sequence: TGCGCCAGCAGCTTGGCCGGGTTAGCGGGAGCCGGGTGGGAGTTCTTC. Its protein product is CASSLAGLAGAGWEFF.

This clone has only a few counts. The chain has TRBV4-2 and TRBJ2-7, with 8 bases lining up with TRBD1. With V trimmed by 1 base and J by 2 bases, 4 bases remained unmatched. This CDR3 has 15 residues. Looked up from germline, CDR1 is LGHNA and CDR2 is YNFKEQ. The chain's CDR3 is CASSQAGGETYEQYF. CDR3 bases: TGTGCCAGCAGCCAAGCAGGGGGCGAAACCTACGAGCAGTACTTC.

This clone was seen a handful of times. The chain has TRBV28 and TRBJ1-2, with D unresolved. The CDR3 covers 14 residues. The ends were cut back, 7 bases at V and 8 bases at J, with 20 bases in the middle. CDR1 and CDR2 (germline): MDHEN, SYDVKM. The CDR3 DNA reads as TGTGCCAGCATCCCCCCATCGGGGTTTACCGGCTACACCTTC. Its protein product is CASIPPSGFTGYTF.

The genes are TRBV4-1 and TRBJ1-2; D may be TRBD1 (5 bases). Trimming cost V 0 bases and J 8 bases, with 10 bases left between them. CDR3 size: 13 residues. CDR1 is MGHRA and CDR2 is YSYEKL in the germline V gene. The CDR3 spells CASSQEVGLGYTF. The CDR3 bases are TGCGCCAGCAGCCAAGAGGTGGGGCTGGGCTACACCTTC.

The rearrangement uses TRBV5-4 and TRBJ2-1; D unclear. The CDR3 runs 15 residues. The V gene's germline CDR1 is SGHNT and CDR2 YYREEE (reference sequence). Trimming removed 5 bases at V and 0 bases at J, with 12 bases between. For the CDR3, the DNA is TGTGCCAGCAGATCGGGCCCCGACTCCTACAATGAGCAGTTCTTC. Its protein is CASRSGPDSYNEQFF.

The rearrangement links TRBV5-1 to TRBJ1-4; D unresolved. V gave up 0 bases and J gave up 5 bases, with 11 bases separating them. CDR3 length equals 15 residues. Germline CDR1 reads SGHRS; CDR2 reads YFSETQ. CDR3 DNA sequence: TGCGCCAGCAGCTTGGTGCAGGCAAACAATGAAAAACTGTTTTTT. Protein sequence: CASSLVQANNEKLFF.

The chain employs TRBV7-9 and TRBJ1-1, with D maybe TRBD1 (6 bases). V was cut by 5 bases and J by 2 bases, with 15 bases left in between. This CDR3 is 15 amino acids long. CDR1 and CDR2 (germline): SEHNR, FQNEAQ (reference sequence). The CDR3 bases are TGTGCCAGCAGCCCCACACAGGGACGCAACACTGAAGCTTTCTTT. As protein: CASSPTQGRNTEAFF.

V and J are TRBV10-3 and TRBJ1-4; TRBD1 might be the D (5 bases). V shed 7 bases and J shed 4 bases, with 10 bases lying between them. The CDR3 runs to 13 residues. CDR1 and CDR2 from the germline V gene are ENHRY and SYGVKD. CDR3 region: CAIKRDLNEKLFF. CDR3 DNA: TGTGCCATCAAACGGGACCTTAATGAAAAACTGTTTTTT.

For the CDR3, the DNA is TGCGTCGGACAGGGGGGATATGGCTACACCTTC. It yields the protein CVGQGGYGYTF. The V gene is TRBV29-1, the J gene TRBJ1-2, with 10 nucleotides matching TRBD1. Germline V lookup: CDR1 SQVTM, CDR2 ANQGSEA. This CDR3 comprises 11 residues.

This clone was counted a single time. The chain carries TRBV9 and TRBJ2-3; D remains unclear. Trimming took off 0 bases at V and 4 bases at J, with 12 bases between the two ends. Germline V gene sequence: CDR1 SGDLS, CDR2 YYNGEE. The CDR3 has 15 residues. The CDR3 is CASSVVGSYADTQYF. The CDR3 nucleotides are TGTGCCAGCAGCGTAGTGGGTAGCTACGCAGATACGCAGTATTTT.

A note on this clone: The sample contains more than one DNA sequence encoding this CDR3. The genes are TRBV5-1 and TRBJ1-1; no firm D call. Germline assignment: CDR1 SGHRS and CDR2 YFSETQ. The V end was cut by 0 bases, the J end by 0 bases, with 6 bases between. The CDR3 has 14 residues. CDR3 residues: CASSLGTVNTEAFF. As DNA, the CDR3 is TGCGCCAGCAGCTTGGGAACAGTGAACACTGAAGCTTTCTTT.

CDR3 DNA sequence: TGTGCCAGCAGCTTATTCCGGGGAGGGTTGGGTCAGCCCCAGCATTTT. The encoded protein is CASSLFRGGLGQPQHF. The rearrangement joins TRBV7-8 to TRBJ1-5; D is ambiguous. V lost 2 bases and J 6 bases, leaving 17 bases between the germline ends. The CDR3 extends over 16 amino acids. CDR1 and CDR2 (germline): SGHVS, FQNEAQ. Full variable domain (remainder filled in from reference TRBV7-8 and TRBJ1-5): GAGVSQSPRYKVAKRGQDVALRCDPISGHVSLFWYQQALGQGPEFLTYFQNEAQLDKSGLPSDRFFAERPEGSVSTLKIQRTQQEDSAVYLCASSLFRGGLGQPQHFGDGTRLSIL.

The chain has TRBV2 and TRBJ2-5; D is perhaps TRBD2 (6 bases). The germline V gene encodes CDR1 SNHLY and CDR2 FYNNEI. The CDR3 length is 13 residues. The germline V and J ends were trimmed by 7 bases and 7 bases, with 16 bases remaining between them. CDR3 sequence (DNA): TGTGCCAGCACGGAGGGCTTTCAAACGACCCAGTACTTC. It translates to CASTEGFQTTQYF.

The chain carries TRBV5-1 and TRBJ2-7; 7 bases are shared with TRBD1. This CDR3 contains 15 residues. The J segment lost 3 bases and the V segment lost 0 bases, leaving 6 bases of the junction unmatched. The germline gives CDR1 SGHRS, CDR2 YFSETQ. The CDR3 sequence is CASSLEPTGYYEQYF. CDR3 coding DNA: TGCGCCAGCAGCTTGGAACCGACAGGGTACTACGAGCAGTACTTC.

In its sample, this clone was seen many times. CDR3 residues: CASSSSATSGSNTQYF. CDR3 DNA sequence: TGTGCCAGCAGCTCCTCCGCGACTAGCGGGAGCAATACGCAGTATTTT. The gene calls are TRBV13 and TRBJ2-3; 12 bases agree with TRBD2. With V trimmed by 4 bases and J by 7 bases, 9 bases remained unmatched. This CDR3 region has 16 residues. CDR1 and CDR2 from the germline V gene are PRHDT and FYEKMQ (reference sequence).

CDR3 region: CASSLSLRNSPLHF. The CDR3 DNA is TGTGCCAGCAGTTTATCCCTGCGTAATTCACCCCTCCACTTT. The chain has TRBV28 and TRBJ1-6; no definite D call. The V gene lost 1 base and the J gene lost 6 bases, with 7 bases spanning the gap. The CDR3 is 14 residues long. CDR1 MDHEN and CDR2 SYDVKM come from the germline V gene.

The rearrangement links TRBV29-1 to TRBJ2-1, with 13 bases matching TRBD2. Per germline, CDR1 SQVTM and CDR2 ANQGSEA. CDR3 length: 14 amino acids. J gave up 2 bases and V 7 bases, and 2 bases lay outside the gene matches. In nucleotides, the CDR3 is TGCAGCGCTGGACTAGCGGGGGCCTACAATGAGCAGTTCTTC. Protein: CSAGLAGAYNEQFF.